This is a list of T cell receptor beta chains from one sample in a study of blood T cell repertoires in COVID-19. Produced via immunoSEQ multiplex PCR; TCRdb's table is partial and in-frame only. This table holds some 160,000 clones, roughly 91% found once. The sequenced material came from peripheral blood. The origin of the receptors is a man between 18 and 29 years old with acute or convalescent COVID-19. Each CDR3 is given with its conserved first and last residue. The D gene is left open where the match is weak. A clone size is listed for some rows: how often the clone was seen (once, few, many), or a class if it is expanded.

abundance | j_gene | d_gene | v_gene | CDR3aa | CDR3nt
. | TRBJ2-2 | TRBD2 | TRBV19 | CASIGLAGVYTGELFF | TGTGCCAGTATTGGCCTAGCGGGAGTATACACCGGGGAGCTGTTTTTT
once | TRBJ1-1 | TRBD1 | TRBV19 | CASSPAGGTEAFF | TGTGCCAGTAGCCCCGCAGGGGGCACTGAAGCTTTCTTT
once | TRBJ2-7 | . | TRBV2 | CASTRGGNYEQYF | TGTGCCAGCACTAGAGGAGGGAACTACGAGCAGTACTTC
. | TRBJ1-6 | . | TRBV27 | CASSLAGVYNSPLHF | TGTGCCAGCAGTTTGGCAGGGGTTTATAATTCACCCCTCCACTTT
. | TRBJ1-4 | . | TRBV5-5 | CASSLYTNEKLFF | TGTGCCAGCAGCTTGTATACTAATGAAAAACTGTTTTTT
. | TRBJ2-2 | TRBD2 | TRBV7-2 | CASSLGTSGRELFF | TGTGCCAGCAGTCTTGGGACTAGCGGGAGGGAGCTGTTTTTT
. | TRBJ1-1 | . | TRBV27 | CASSKHRGSNTEAFF | TGTGCCAGCAGTAAGCACCGGGGGTCTAACACTGAAGCTTTCTTT
. | TRBJ1-2 | TRBD1 | TRBV5-1 | CASSPDRVLGYTF | TGCGCCAGCAGCCCGGACAGGGTTTTAGGCTACACCTTC
. | TRBJ1-5 | . | TRBV10-1 | CASRLERGGGLSRLQHF | TGCGCCAGCCGGCTAGAAAGGGGAGGGGGTCTCTCAAGGCTCCAGCATTTT
. | TRBJ2-5 | TRBD2 | TRBV12-5 | CASGPAGLLAGDQETQYF | TGTGCTAGTGGCCCAGCAGGCCTACTAGCGGGCGACCAAGAGACCCAGTACTTC
. | TRBJ2-1 | TRBD1 | TRBV6-6 | CASSRDREVDEQFF | TGTGCCAGCAGTCGGGACAGGGAGGTTGATGAGCAGTTCTTC
. | TRBJ2-7 | TRBD1 | TRBV6-1 | CASSELHVPGQGMPYEQYF | TGTGCCAGCAGTGAACTCCATGTTCCGGGACAGGGGATGCCCTACGAGCAGTACTTC
. | TRBJ2-7 | . | TRBV6-5 | CASSYRGNSYEQYF | TGTGCCAGCAGTTATAGGGGCAACTCCTACGAGCAGTACTTC
. | TRBJ1-2 | TRBD1 | TRBV29-1 | CSALQGAVGYTF | TGCAGCGCTTTACAGGGGGCTGTTGGCTACACCTTC
. | TRBJ1-2 | TRBD1 | TRBV6-5 | CASSSRQGPQYGYTF | TGTGCCAGCAGTTCCAGACAGGGCCCTCAATATGGCTACACCTTC
. | TRBJ2-7 | TRBD1 | TRBV5-4 | CASSRGQGGSYEQYF | TGTGCCAGCAGCCGGGGACAGGGGGGATCCTACGAGCAGTACTTC
. | TRBJ1-2 | . | TRBV6-5 | CASSSIKGYGYTF | TGTGCCAGCAGTTCGATAAAGGGGTATGGCTACACCTTC
. | TRBJ2-3 | TRBD1 | TRBV3-1/TRBV3-2 | CASSLRGLTSSTDTQYF | TGTGCCAGCAGCCTGAGGGGGCTGACATCTAGCACAGATACGCAGTATTTT
few | TRBJ1-4 | . | TRBV7-2 | CASSLDGRMGLNEKLFF | TGTGCCAGCAGCTTAGATGGCAGAATGGGGCTTAATGAAAAACTGTTTTTT
. | TRBJ1-2 | TRBD1 | TRBV29-1 | CSVTGGAGSYTF | TGCAGCGTGACAGGGGGCGCTGGGAGCTACACCTTC
. | TRBJ1-6 | TRBD1 | TRBV19 | CASSMTGGDYNSPLHF | TGTGCCAGTAGCATGACAGGGGGGGACTATAATTCACCCCTCCACTTT
. | TRBJ1-6 | TRBD1 | TRBV27 | CASRDRGLFTLHF | TGTGCCAGCAGGGACAGGGGACTCTTCACCCTCCACTTT